Listed below are T cell receptor beta chains from one sample, sequenced in a study of T cells in Graves' hyperthyroidism and ophthalmopathy. Using its own MiXCR run on the multiplex PCR reads, TCRdb lists one record per CDR3 protein. The sample holds about 500,000 distinct CDR3 sequences; 16% are singletons and the top ten take under 20%. The material sequenced was blood. All receptors derive from a young woman with Graves' hyperthyroidism. The CDR3 runs from the conserved cysteine through the conserved F or W. The order of the fields is V gene, J gene, D gene, clone size, CDR3 protein, CDR3 DNA. A D gene is named only where the DNA matches it firmly. Only part of the rows carry a size: once, few, many, or a class if the clone is expanded.

>TRBV18|TRBJ1-2|-|few
CASSPPGYAGLYTF
TGTGCCAGCTCACCACCGGGGTATGCGGGTCTCTACACCTTC
>TRBV27|TRBJ1-1|-|many
CASSWTAGRTEAFF
TGTGCCAGCAGTTGGACAGCGGGTCGGACTGAAGCTTTCTTT
>TRBV20-1|TRBJ2-2|-|-
CSAMCQNTGELFF
TGCAGTGCTATGTGTCAGAACACCGGGGAGCTGTTTTTT
>TRBV29-1|TRBJ2-7|TRBD2|many
CSVSSGTSGYEQYF
TGCAGCGTTTCCTCCGGGACTAGCGGCTACGAGCAGTACTTC
>TRBV7-2|TRBJ2-3|-|many
CASSPYTDTQYF
TGTGCCAGCAGCCCTTACACAGATACGCAGTATTTT
>TRBV7-9|TRBJ1-6|TRBD1|-
CASSLGHPGTANSPLHF
TGTGCCAGCAGCTTAGGGCATCCCGGGACAGCTAATTCACCCCTCCACTTT
>TRBV12-3/TRBV12-4|TRBJ2-5|-|-
CASSWSQIQETQYF
TGTGCCAGCAGTTGGAGCCAAATCCAAGAGACCCAGTACTTC
>TRBV4-3|TRBJ2-1|-|-
CASSQDSSGVGEQFF
TGCGCCAGCAGCCAAGATTCATCGGGGGTGGGTGAGCAGTTCTTC
>TRBV4-3|TRBJ2-5|-|-
CASSQDKLAGWETQYF
TGCGCCAGCAGCCAAGATAAGCTGGCGGGGTGGGAGACCCAGTACTTC
>TRBV5-6|TRBJ2-7|-|many
CASSGASYEQYF
TGTGCCAGCAGCGGGGCTTCCTACGAGCAGTACTTC
>TRBV12-3/TRBV12-4|TRBJ1-2|-|many
CASSLARGVLYGYTF
TGTGCCAGCAGTTTGGCCCGTGGGGTTTTATATGGCTACACCTTC
>TRBV13|TRBJ2-2|-|few
CASQTRLGDTGELFF
TGTGCCAGCCAGACGAGACTAGGTGACACCGGGGAGCTGTTTTTT
>TRBV28|TRBJ2-1|TRBD2|many
CASRGYGGATYNEQFF
TGTGCCAGCAGAGGGTACGGGGGGGCCACCTACAATGAGCAGTTCTTC
>TRBV11-3|TRBJ1-3|TRBD1|few
CASSPNPGQLYSGNTIYF
TGTGCCAGCAGCCCGAATCCGGGACAGCTCTACTCTGGAAACACCATATATTTT
>TRBV28|TRBJ2-5|-|many
CASTQAYREETQYF
TGTGCCAGCACCCAAGCTTACAGGGAGGAGACCCAGTACTTC
>TRBV6-1|TRBJ2-7|-|many
CASSEFGGLSYEQYF
TGTGCCAGCAGTGAATTCGGGGGACTCTCCTACGAGCAGTACTTC
>TRBV4-1|TRBJ2-2|TRBD1|few
CASSRAQGAGTGELFF
TGCGCCAGCAGCCGAGCACAGGGGGCAGGCACCGGGGAGCTGTTTTTT
>TRBV4-1|TRBJ2-3|TRBD2|many
CASSQLAGTTDTQYF
TGCGCCAGCAGCCAACTAGCGGGGACGACAGATACGCAGTATTTT
>TRBV6-2/TRBV6-3|TRBJ2-7|-|many
CASSYSTSYEQYF
TGTGCCAGCAGTTACTCCACGTCCTACGAGCAGTACTTC
>TRBV12-3/TRBV12-4|TRBJ1-1|TRBD1|many
CACIHPDRGMNTEAFF
TGTGCCTGTATCCATCCGGACAGGGGTATGAACACTGAAGCTTTCTTT
>TRBV6-1|TRBJ1-1|-|-
CASSEVVGVQAFF
TGTGCCAGCAGTGAAGTGGTAGGGGTTCAAGCTTTCTTT
>TRBV12-3/TRBV12-4|TRBJ1-5|-|-
CASTTGVGGGYSNQPQHF
TGTGCCAGCACCACTGGCGTAGGAGGGGGATATAGCAATCAGCCCCAGCATTTT
>TRBV5-1|TRBJ2-1|TRBD2|many
CASSAPSGSISYNEQFF
TGCGCCAGCAGCGCCCCGAGCGGGAGTATCTCCTACAATGAGCAGTTCTTC
>TRBV10-2|TRBJ2-2|-|few
CASRGVGTGELFF
TGCGCCAGCAGGGGGGTTGGGACCGGGGAGCTGTTTTTT
>TRBV30|TRBJ1-1|-|many
CAWSVEPGVTEAFF
TGTGCCTGGAGTGTAGAGCCAGGGGTCACTGAAGCTTTCTTT
>TRBV7-2|TRBJ1-1|-|-
CASSSRGDGGPEAFF
TGTGCCAGCAGCTCGAGGGGTGATGGGGGCCCTGAAGCTTTCTTT
>TRBV6-1|TRBJ1-1|-|-
CASRGGAEAFF
TGTGCCAGCAGGGGGGGAGCTGAAGCTTTCTTT
>TRBV29-1|TRBJ1-4|TRBD1|-
CSVETGGSTNEKLFF
TGCAGCGTTGAGACAGGGGGCTCAACTAATGAAAAACTGTTTTTT
>TRBV30|TRBJ1-6|TRBD1|-
CAWSRGTVLSPLHF
TGTGCCTGGAGTCGCGGGACAGTTTTGTCACCCCTCCACTTT
>TRBV28|TRBJ2-7|TRBD2|many
CASSSGEREVDEQYF
TGTGCCAGCAGCTCTGGGGAGCGGGAGGTCGACGAGCAGTACTTC
>TRBV9|TRBJ1-4|-|few
CASSVGRGNEKLFF
TGTGCCAGCAGCGTAGGCAGGGGAAATGAAAAACTGTTTTTT
>TRBV20-1|TRBJ1-1|-|-
CSARGVGNTEAFF
TGCAGTGCTAGAGGGGTGGGGAACACTGAAGCTTTCTTT
>TRBV5-1|TRBJ2-7|-|-
CASSPSPDEFYEQYF
TGCGCCAGCAGCCCAAGCCCCGATGAGTTCTACGAGCAGTACTTC
>TRBV2|TRBJ2-1|-|many
CASSENRNSYNEQFF
TGTGCCAGCAGTGAAAACCGTAACTCCTACAATGAGCAGTTCTTC
>TRBV12-3/TRBV12-4|TRBJ2-5|TRBD2|many
CASSLAASGSLETQYF
TGTGCCAGCAGTTTAGCGGCTAGCGGGAGTTTAGAGACCCAGTACTTC
>TRBV14|TRBJ2-1|TRBD1|few
CASSQTGEPYNEQFF
TGTGCCAGCAGCCAGACAGGGGAACCCTACAATGAGCAGTTCTTC
>TRBV5-1|TRBJ2-7|-|-
CASSFGQNEQYF
TGCGCCAGCAGCTTTGGACAGAACGAGCAGTACTTC
>TRBV7-8|TRBJ2-2|-|once
CASSLAGHLNTGERFF
TGTGCCAGCAGCTTAGCAGGGCACCTCAACACCGGGGAGCGGTTTTTT
>TRBV6-1|TRBJ2-7|TRBD1|many
CASSSRDRGEGQYF
TGTGCCAGCAGTAGCCGGGACAGGGGAGAAGGGCAGTACTTC
>TRBV12-3/TRBV12-4|TRBJ1-1|-|many
CASSLITFTEAFF
TGTGCCAGCAGTTTAATCACCTTTACTGAAGCTTTCTTT
>TRBV10-3|TRBJ2-7|TRBD1|-
CAISDPSEGQGSYEQYF
TGTGCCATCAGTGACCCCTCGGAAGGACAGGGTTCATACGAGCAGTACTTC
>TRBV3-1|TRBJ1-3|-|many
CASSHTGSGGNTIYF
TGTGCCAGCAGCCACACAGGGTCTGGTGGAAACACCATATATTTT
>TRBV5-5|TRBJ2-1|-|many
CASSGLGLANSYNEQFF
TGTGCCAGCAGCGGCCTGGGCCTAGCGAACTCCTACAATGAGCAGTTCTTC
>TRBV30|TRBJ1-3|-|-
CAWDRGNTIYF
TGTGCCTGGGACAGGGGAAACACCATATATTTT
>TRBV6-5|TRBJ2-1|TRBD2|-
CASSPLAGVHNEQFF
TGTGCCAGCAGCCCACTAGCGGGAGTGCACAATGAGCAGTTCTTC
>TRBV7-9|TRBJ2-2|-|-
CASSLRRQAQNTGELFF
TGTGCCAGCAGCTTACGTCGGCAGGCCCAAAACACCGGGGAGCTGTTTTTT
>TRBV6-1|TRBJ2-2|TRBD1|many
CASSRQGTNTGELFF
TGTGCCAGCAGTCGACAGGGAACGAACACCGGGGAGCTGTTTTTT
>TRBV7-9|TRBJ2-3|TRBD2|-
CASSRISSGGTDTQYF
TGTGCCAGCAGCCGAATCTCTAGCGGGGGGACAGATACGCAGTATTTT